Sequencing of this T cell receptor (beta chain) was carried out in a study of identical twins. CDR1 SQVTM and CDR2 ANQGSEA come from the germline V gene. This CDR3 spans 16 amino acids. V was pared by 3 bases and J by 6 bases, with 10 bases of the junction left unmatched. All of the donors were Caucasians in good health. TCRdb independently ran MiXCR on the 5' RACE reads; one entry per CDR3 protein. This table has about 900,000 distinct CDR3 sequences, about 12% appearing once. General study results and limits: Recombination models fit unrelated individuals' TCR alpha sharing but underestimated twins'.

In regard to this clonotype: The antigen is not known.

This sample was shared with a second study, whose subject was yellow fever vaccine responses in identical twins. That work contributes: Twins' vaccine T cell response reportedly gave the appearance of partial convergence and partial personalization.

This clonotype was sampled from a woman aged 18-29 years in good health. The J gene is TRBJ2-3, the V gene TRBV29-1; 12 nucleotides line up with TRBD2. Sequencing was done on a sample of PBMCs. This CDR3 reads CSVEGPSGRGRDTQYF. CDR3 DNA: TGCAGCGTTGAGGGCCCTAGCGGGAGGGGCCGCGATACGCAGTATTTT.